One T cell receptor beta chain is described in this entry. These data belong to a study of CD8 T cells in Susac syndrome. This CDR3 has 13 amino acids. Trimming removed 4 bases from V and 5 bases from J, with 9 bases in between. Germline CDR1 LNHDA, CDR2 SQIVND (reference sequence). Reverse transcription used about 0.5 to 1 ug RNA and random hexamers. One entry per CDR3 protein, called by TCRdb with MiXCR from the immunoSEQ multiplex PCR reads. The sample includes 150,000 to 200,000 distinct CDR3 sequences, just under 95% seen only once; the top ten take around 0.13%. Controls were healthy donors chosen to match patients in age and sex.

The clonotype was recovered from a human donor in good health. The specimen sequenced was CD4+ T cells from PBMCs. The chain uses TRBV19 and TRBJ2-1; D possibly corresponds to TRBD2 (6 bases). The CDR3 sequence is CASSTGLNNEQFF. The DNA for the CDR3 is TGTGCCAGTAGTACGGGACTCAACAATGAGCAGTTCTTC.